The clone carrying this TCR beta chain was counted once. In germline, CDR1 is ENHRY, CDR2 SYGVKD. The V and J ends lost 4 bases and 11 bases, in that order; junction bases with no gene match: 10. The CDR3 length is 13 residues. The data stem from a study of OX40 agonist ivuxolimab in advanced cancers. Clones were read by immunoSEQ multiplex PCR, and TCRdb kept only the in-frame ones, dropping some. The sample has 60,000 to 65,000 clones; more than 85% are singletons. The receptor was derived from an adult with an advanced solid tumor such as melanoma, head and neck, liver or kidney cancer. This chain joins TRBV10-3 and TRBJ1-2; 7 bases are a match to TRBD1. The sample in question was CD4+ or CD8+ T cells sorted from blood, obtained in a trial of the OX40 agonist ivuxolimab. This chain's CDR3 is CAISGTRQGGYTF. The CDR3 DNA reads TGTGCCATCAGTGGGACCCGACAGGGAGGTTACACCTTC.